The clone carrying this T cell receptor (beta chain) was detected a few times. What it binds is unknown. The CDR3 is 16 residues long. The ends were cut back, 7 bases at V and 0 bases at J, with 17 bases in the middle. CDR1 SGHTA and CDR2 FQGNSA come from the germline V gene. Libraries for TCR beta were made by quantitative 5'-RACE with molecular barcodes. TCRdb recomputed calls from the 5' RACE reads with MiXCR, one row per CDR3 protein. The data show some 700,000 distinct CDR3 sequences, 15% to 20% seen once. This sample was included in a study of CD8 T cells in ankylosing spondylitis. General study findings and limits: A TCR beta motif of eight highly homologous variants appeared characteristic of ankylosing spondylitis blood.

Sequencing was done on a sample of blood, either unsorted or a sorted T cell fraction (not recorded which). The rearrangement uses TRBV7-2 and TRBJ2-3; D tentatively fits TRBD1 or TRBD2 (5 bases each). The TCR originated in a male donor with ankylosing spondylitis. The CDR3 region has the DNA TGTGCCAGCATTCCAACCCCGGGACGGAGCACAGATACGCAGTATTTT. This gives the protein CASIPTPGRSTDTQYF.